This TCR beta chain was sequenced for a study of T cells after somatic rescue of genetic block. Trimming left V 1 base short and J 8 bases short, with 11 bases between. The CDR3 has 14 amino acids. Germline CDR1 reads SEHNR; CDR2 reads FQNEAQ (reference sequence). Using immunoSEQ multiplex PCR, the repertoire was profiled, and TCRdb retains in-frame clones only, with some absent. The table includes tens of thousands of clones, 85% to 90% detected once. Sequenced sample: peripheral blood mononuclear cells (PBMCs). The J gene is TRBJ2-2, the V gene TRBV7-9; no reliable D call. The receptor was derived from a woman aged 18-29 years. DNA for the CDR3: TGTGCCAGCAGCTTAGGCCGTACCGAGGGGGAGCTGTTTTTT. It specifies CASSLGRTEGELFF.